The entry below describes one TCR beta chain. What it binds is not known. The sample is drawn from a study of cytomegalovirus exposure and HLA in healthy donors. General observations from the study: Rarity held for most TCR sequences, but there were some public TCRs that occurred in many donors. The authors later found TCR association rates varying by HLA locus, with DRB1 most and HLA-C fewest.

Primers for the PCR totalled 60 Vbeta and 13 Jbeta. Repertoires were generated with immunoSEQ multiplex PCR, while TCRdb's copy carries only in-frame clones and drops some. The sample holds 55,000 to 80,000 clones, approximately 70% seen once. This TCR came from a man aged 35 to 55 in good health and CMV-seropositive. The sequencing sample was made of PBMCs.

CDR3: CASSPRFGVGELFF. For the CDR3, the DNA is TGTGCCAGCTCACCCCGGTTTGGAGTCGGGGAGCTGTTTTTT. This chain uses TRBV18 with TRBJ2-2; no firm D call. This CDR3 spans 14 amino acids. V shed 3 bases and J shed 7 bases, with 12 bases lying between them. CDR1 KGHSH and CDR2 LQKENI come from the germline V gene.